This record looks at one T cell receptor beta chain sequence and its context. No antigen is known for it. In the PCR, 60 Vbeta and 13 Jbeta primers were used. Data came from immunoSEQ multiplex PCR; TCRdb stores just in-frame clones and leaves some out. The table lists 110,000 to 150,000 clones, around 80% of them singletons. These data are taken from a study of cytomegalovirus exposure and HLA in healthy donors. Findings and caveats of the study: Previously analyzed data showed that most TCR beta V segments were productive at a frequency of about 90% or about 30%. Follow-up analysis later connected one missense variant in DCLRE1C with trimming of TCR beta V- and J-genes. 16,951 TCR beta sequences were associated with HLA alleles at 0.05 false discovery rate in a later analysis.

The sequencing input was PBMCs. The source is a boy under 10 years old in good health and CMV-seronegative.

The CDR3 sequence is CASSLQGSDYGYTF. CDR3 bases: TGTGCCAGCAGTCTACAGGGGTCTGACTATGGCTACACCTTC. The chain couples TRBV28 to TRBJ1-2, with 7 bases fitting TRBD1. This CDR3 comprises 14 residues. V dropped 5 bases and J dropped 3; count of bases not matched to a gene: 6. Germline V gives CDR1 MDHEN, CDR2 SYDVKM.